The 29 T cell receptor beta chains below all came from one sample that was sequenced in a study of T-cell memory formation after mild COVID-19. TCRdb recomputed calls from the 5' RACE reads with MiXCR, one row per CDR3 protein. This table holds about 350,000 distinct CDR3 sequences, roughly an eighth found once. Material for sequencing was PBMCs or a T cell subset sorted from them (not recorded which). The receptor source for this set is a man in his late teens or twenties who had mild COVID-19 (a few samples of this study predate the infection). Cell type and time point are not known.

This clonotype was seen repeatedly, ten times or more. This chain links TRBV4-2 with TRBJ2-2; D not resolved. The V gene lost 1 base and the J gene lost 6 bases, with 15 bases spanning the gap. This CDR3 has 16 residues. Germline loops: CDR1 LGHNA, CDR2 YNFKEQ. CDR3 DNA sequence: TGTGCCAGCAGCCAAGTTCCTAGTAGATTCGCCGGGGAGCTGTTTTTT. Protein product: CASSQVPSRFAGELFF.

The table lists this clonotype with a few counts. The rearrangement joins TRBV11-2 to TRBJ1-2; possibly TRBD1 for D (5 bases). The CDR3 length is 13 residues. Trimming took 5 bases from V and 0 from J, leaving 7 bases between them. Germline CDR1 SGHAT, CDR2 FQNNGV. The CDR3 here is CASSRDPNYGYTF. DNA of the CDR3: TGTGCCAGCAGCCGGGACCCTAACTATGGCTACACCTTC.

This clonotype was counted a few times. The chain has TRBV7-9 and TRBJ1-2; no firm D call. Germline V gene data show CDR1 as SEHNR and CDR2 as FQNEAQ (reference sequence). The CDR3 loop spans 13 amino acids. Trimming removed 4 bases at V and 6 bases at J, with 12 bases between. The CDR3 sequence: CASSSTPRDGYTF. The CDR3 nucleotides read TGTGCCAGCAGCTCCACCCCCCGTGATGGCTACACCTTC. The whole variable domain, filled in from reference TRBV7-9 and TRBJ1-2, reads DTGVSQNPRHKITKRGQNVTFRCDPISEHNRLYWYRQTLGQGPEFLTYFQNEAQLEKSRLLSDRFSAERPKGSFSTLEIQRTEQGDSAMYLCASSSTPRDGYTFGSGTRLTVV.

This clonotype came up a few times. This chain uses TRBV12-3 or TRBV12-4 with TRBJ1-4, with D hard to call. V shed 8 bases and J shed 16 bases, with 23 bases lying between them. CDR3 length: 13 residues. The DNA of the CDR3 is TGTGCCAGCGCTTTAGGAACCCCTAATGAGTGGTTTTTT. It translates to CASALGTPNEWFF.

This clonotype was recorded a few times. CDR3 region: CASSLGQSPTQYF. CDR3 coding DNA: TGTGCCAGCAGCCTTGGACAGTCCCCCACGCAGTATTTT. The V gene is TRBV28, the J gene TRBJ2-3; possible D gene TRBD1, 6 bases. The ends were cut back, 6 bases at V and 9 bases at J, with 16 bases in the middle. The CDR3 has 13 residues. CDR1 MDHEN and CDR2 SYDVKM come from the germline V gene.

This clonotype showed up just a few times. V gene TRBV6-5 combines with J gene TRBJ2-3; 10 bases are shared with TRBD1. This CDR3 contains 15 residues. V trimming: 6 bases; J trimming: 3 bases; junction bases outside the gene matches: 6. Germline values: CDR1 MNHEY, CDR2 SVGAGI. As DNA, the CDR3 is TGTGCCAGCAGACTCCGGGACAGGGGTACAGATACGCAGTATTTT. Translating gives CASRLRDRGTDTQYF.

This clonotype was counted a few times. The rearrangement joins TRBV7-2 to TRBJ2-5; 12 bases line up with TRBD2. The CDR3 has 16 amino acids. In germline, CDR1 is SGHTA, CDR2 FQGNSA. V trimming: 5 bases; J trimming: 5 bases; junction bases outside the gene matches: 9. The CDR3 is CASSPLLAGGRETQYF. The CDR3 DNA follows: TGTGCCAGCAGCCCGCTACTAGCGGGGGGACGGGAGACCCAGTACTTC.

This clonotype came up a few times. The V gene is TRBV5-6, the J gene TRBJ2-3; 8 positions agree with TRBD2. The germline V gene has CDR1 SGHDT and CDR2 YYEEEE. The CDR3 is 16 residues long. V lost 3 bases to trimming and J lost 1 base; unmatched junction nucleotides: 7. CDR3 protein: CASSSESGGGTDTQYF. The CDR3 DNA reads as TGTGCCAGCAGCTCTGAAAGCGGGGGCGGCACAGATACGCAGTATTTT.

This chain connects TRBV6-2 or TRBV6-3 to TRBJ2-7; TRBD1 matches 10 bases. CDR3 size: 15 residues. V lost 6 bases, J lost 5 bases, and 10 bases stayed unmatched. CDR1 is MNHEY and CDR2 is SVGEGT in the germline V gene. In DNA form, the CDR3 reads TGTGCCAGCAGGACAGGGGGCATCGGTGACCACGAGCAGTACTTC. Encoded protein: CASRTGGIGDHEQYF.

This clonotype was counted only a few times. The chain is built from TRBV6-2 or TRBV6-3 and TRBJ2-7; 8 bases are shared with TRBD1. The CDR3 is 15 residues long. Germline V gene lookup returns CDR1 MNHEY and CDR2 SVGEGT. With 6 bases clipped from V and 3 bases from J, the junction kept 10 bases outside the gene matches. The CDR3, as DNA: TGTGCCAGCAGGAAGACCGGGACAGGTTTCTACGAGCAGTACTTC. Encoded protein: CASRKTGTGFYEQYF.

This chain joins TRBV2 and TRBJ2-1; a weak D match, TRBD1 (7 bases). Germline V gives CDR1 SNHLY, CDR2 FYNNEI. V was clipped by 3 bases and J by 5 bases, with 14 bases between them. This CDR3 is built from 15 residues. This CDR3 reads CASSDRSGGHNEQFF. CDR3 in DNA: TGTGCCAGCAGTGATCGGTCAGGGGGGCACAATGAGCAGTTCTTC.

The rearrangement links TRBV4-1 to TRBJ1-1; 10 nucleotides align to TRBD1. Germline V gene data show CDR1 as MGHRA and CDR2 as YSYEKL. This CDR3 has 16 amino acids. Germline trimming cut 3 bases from V and 5 bases from J; bases unmatched to any gene: 9. In DNA, the CDR3 is TGCGCCAGCAGCCAGGACCAGACAGGGGGCCGGACTGAAGCTTTCTTT. The encoded protein is CASSQDQTGGRTEAFF.

This clonotype has just a few counts. The genes are TRBV7-8 and TRBJ2-1; D is unresolved. The CDR3 runs to 13 residues. Germline-derived CDR1 and CDR2 are SGHVS and FQNEAQ. V lost 5 bases and J 3 bases, leaving 8 bases between the germline ends. In DNA form, the CDR3 reads TGTGCCAGCAGCGGCCCGGGCTACAATGAGCAGTTCTTC. It codes for CASSGPGYNEQFF.

The V gene is TRBV7-8, the J gene TRBJ2-2; D unresolved. The CDR3 covers 16 residues. The V end lost 2 bases, the J end lost 3 bases, and 13 bases lay between the germline ends. Germline V gene data show CDR1 as SGHVS and CDR2 as FQNEAQ. The DNA for the CDR3 is TGTGCCAGCAGCTTAATAGGGTTGCCGGACACCGGGGAGCTGTTTTTT. Its translation is CASSLIGLPDTGELFF.

This chain's CDR3 is CASTFSGYGYTF. CDR3 nucleotides: TGTGCCAGCACCTTCTCCGGATATGGCTACACCTTC. The V and J genes are TRBV28 and TRBJ1-2; no definite D call. Looked up from germline, CDR1 is MDHEN and CDR2 is SYDVKM. Trimming removed 7 bases from V and 5 bases from J, with 11 bases in between. This CDR3 has 12 amino acids.

This clonotype was picked up a small number of times. V and J are TRBV6-5 and TRBJ1-6; TRBD1 matches 7 bases. V lost 7 bases, J lost 4 bases, and 4 bases stayed unmatched. The CDR3 is made up of 14 amino acids. Per the germline V gene, CDR1 is MNHEY and CDR2 is SVGAGI. The CDR3 DNA reads as TGTGCCAGCACCTTGACAGGGTATAATTCACCCCTCCACTTT. Its protein product is CASTLTGYNSPLHF.

Many counts were recorded for this clonotype. V usage is TRBV28 and J usage is TRBJ2-4; a possible D gene is TRBD1 (6 bases). The CDR3 totals 14 residues. V was pared by 5 bases and J by 0 bases, with 8 bases between. From germline, CDR1 is MDHEN and CDR2 SYDVKM. The CDR3 region is CASSTGTAKNIQYF. The DNA for the CDR3 is TGTGCCAGCAGTACAGGGACAGCCAAAAACATTCAGTACTTC. Combining the CDR3 with reference TRBV28 and TRBJ2-4 gives the whole variable domain DVKVTQSSRYLVKRTGEKVFLECVQDMDHENMFWYRQDPGLGLRLIYFSYDVKMKEKGDIPEGYSVSREKKERFSLILESASTNQTSMYLCASSTGTAKNIQYFGAGTRLSVL.

This clonotype was observed a few times. This chain connects TRBV7-2 to TRBJ2-5; weak D call: TRBD1 (5 bases). This CDR3 has 16 amino acids. Germline V CDR1 and CDR2: SGHTA, FQGNSA. The V gene lost 5 bases and the J gene lost 1 base, with 17 bases spanning the gap. Here the CDR3 reads CASSNQGRGLQETQYF. DNA for the CDR3: TGTGCCAGCAGCAACCAGGGTAGGGGCCTCCAAGAGACCCAGTACTTC. Together with reference TRBV7-2 and TRBJ2-5, the CDR3 gives the full variable domain: GAGVSQSPSNKVTEKGKDVELRCDPISGHTALYWYRQSLGQGLEFLIYFQGNSAPDKSGLPSDRFSAERTGGSVSTLTIQRTQQEDSAVYLCASSNQGRGLQETQYFGPGTRLLVL.

Many counts were recorded for this clonotype. The chain uses TRBV5-1 and TRBJ2-5; D remains unclear. The length of the CDR3 is 10 residues. Between the trimmed V and J ends, which lost 10 bases and 5 bases, there was a span of 9 bases. CDR1 SGHRS and CDR2 YFSETQ come from the germline V gene. CDR3 loop: CAGDRETQYF. The CDR3 DNA reads TGCGCCGGAGACCGGGAGACCCAGTACTTC.

This clonotype was detected many times. J is TRBJ2-3 and V is TRBV7-9; 7 bases map to TRBD1. This CDR3 spans 17 amino acids. V gave up 8 bases and J gave up 0 bases; unmatched junction bases: 14. Per the germline V gene, CDR1 is SEHNR and CDR2 is FQNEAQ (reference sequence). The DNA of the CDR3 is TGTGCCAGCGGCAGGTCGGGACAGATAATTAGCACAGATACGCAGTATTTT. It codes for CASGRSGQIISTDTQYF.

In its sample, this clonotype was seen a few times. The rearrangement joins TRBV19 to TRBJ2-3; the D is unclear. The CDR3 is 12 amino acids. Germline CDR1 LNHDA, CDR2 SQIVND (reference sequence). Trimming took 8 bases from V and 5 from J, leaving 11 bases between them. The CDR3 region has the DNA TGTGCCAGTGGGGTCCGCGGAGATACGCAGTATTTT. This encodes CASGVRGDTQYF.

Comments on this clonotype: The junction differs from germline at one of its ends, possibly a read error. The chain combines TRBV7-7 with TRBJ2-5; maybe TRBD1 (6 bases). CDR3 length equals 14 residues. CDR1 SSHAT and CDR2 FNYEAQ come from the germline V gene (reference sequence). For the CDR3, the DNA is TGTGCTAGCAGCCCGACAACAGGGATAGAGACCCAGTACTTC. Residues: CASSPTTGIETQYF.

The chain carries TRBV10-3 and TRBJ1-2, with D perhaps TRBD1 (6 bases). Trimming stripped 4 bases from V and 7 bases from J, with 13 bases between. This CDR3 spans 13 amino acids. CDR1 is ENHRY and CDR2 is SYGVKD in the germline V gene. The CDR3 here is CAISASGESGYTF. The CDR3 DNA reads TGTGCCATCAGTGCGTCAGGGGAATCTGGCTACACCTTC.

The sample holds a few counts of this clonotype. The rearrangement links TRBV7-3 to TRBJ2-3; TRBD1 or TRBD2 may be the D gene (6 bases each). Deletions cut 8 bases from V and 5 bases from J, with 17 bases between. Per germline, CDR1 SGHTA and CDR2 FQGTGA. The CDR3 spans 14 residues. The CDR3 DNA follows: TGTGCCAGCGCCCCCGGGGGCCCCCAAGATACGCAGTATTTT. Translation: CASAPGGPQDTQYF.

At least ten counts were recorded for this clonotype. In DNA form, the CDR3 reads TGCAGTGCTAGAGATGGCGGTTCGGTGAACACTGAAGCTTTCTTT. As protein: CSARDGGSVNTEAFF. The gene calls are TRBV20-1 and TRBJ1-1, with D uncertain. The CDR3 is 15 residues long. Germline V lookup: CDR1 DFQATT, CDR2 SNEGSKA (reference sequence). Trimming left V 0 bases short and J 0 bases short, with 11 bases between.

The sample holds a few counts of this clonotype. The chain carries TRBV7-6 and TRBJ2-1; D uncertain. Germline lookup yields CDR1 SGHVS and CDR2 FNYEAQ. With 1 base removed from V and 6 bases from J, the gap between germline ends came to 10 bases. The CDR3 covers 14 residues. The CDR3 protein is CASSLGSLPNEQFF. CDR3 bases: TGTGCCAGCAGCTTAGGGTCACTACCCAATGAGCAGTTCTTC.

This chain joins TRBV6-2 or TRBV6-3 and TRBJ2-7; D is perhaps TRBD1 or TRBD2 (5 bases each). Germline CDR1 reads MNHEY; CDR2 reads SVGEGT. CDR3 size: 16 residues. V was pared by 8 bases and J by 0 bases, with 20 bases between. CDR3 loop: CASHGLGTESSYEQYF. CDR3 nucleotide sequence: TGTGCCAGCCACGGACTCGGGACGGAGAGCTCCTACGAGCAGTACTTC.

The V gene is TRBV20-1, the J gene TRBJ1-2; TRBD1 might be the D (5 bases). The CDR3 has 11 amino acids. The ends were cut back, 3 bases at V and 8 bases at J, with 10 bases in the middle. The germline V gene has CDR1 DFQATT and CDR2 SNEGSKA (reference sequence). CDR3 nucleotide sequence: TGCAGTGCTAGTGGGCAGGGAGGCTACACCTTC. Its protein product is CSASGQGGYTF.

This clonotype was found many times. The chain recombines TRBV12-3 or TRBV12-4 with TRBJ2-7; D is unresolved. The V and J ends lost 3 bases and 4 bases respectively, with 4 bases between them. The CDR3 consists of 11 residues. The CDR3 bases are TGTGCCAGCAGTTTCCGATACGAGCAGTACTTC. The encoded protein is CASSFRYEQYF.